The entry below gives a single T cell receptor (beta chain) sequence along with its context. This sample is part of a study of blood T cell repertoires in COVID-19. The germline V gene has CDR1 SGDLS and CDR2 YYNGEE. Trimming removed 4 bases from V and 6 bases from J, with 17 bases in between. The CDR3 consists of 15 residues. Cohorts were assigned according to the clinical history that participants reported. Cohort 3 donors were reported recovered after two negative PCRs, clearance, or symptom resolution. TCRdb keeps only in-frame clones here, not all; method: immunoSEQ multiplex PCR. The sample shows over 400,000 clones, approximately 91% of them seen only once.

The genes are TRBV9 and TRBJ1-5; D gene unclear. This TCR came from a woman in her fifties or sixties who had recovered from COVID-19. Sequences were obtained from PBMCs or T cells enriched from blood (not recorded which). The CDR3 DNA reads TGTGCCAGCAGCCCCCTGGAGGGTCCTGTTCAGCCCCAGCATTTT. It specifies CASSPLEGPVQPQHF. Full variable domain (remainder filled in from reference TRBV9 and TRBJ1-5): DSGVTQTPKHLITATGQRVTLRCSPRSGDLSVYWYQQSLDQGLQFLIQYYNGEERAKGNILERFSAQQFPDLHSELNLSSLELGDSALYFCASSPLEGPVQPQHFGDGTRLSIL.